This T cell receptor beta chain comes out of a study of T-cell reconstitution after alpha-beta-depleted transplantation in children. Overall study findings and caveats: Counts and diversity of T cells one year after transplant came mostly from newly produced T cells.

For TCRbeta, the library was prepared with unique molecular identifiers. TCRdb processed the PCR reads anew with MiXCR; each CDR3 protein has one entry. The table has more than 300,000 distinct CDR3 sequences, roughly 15% seen once. Germline V gene data show CDR1 as DFQATT and CDR2 as SNEGSKA (reference sequence). This CDR3 contains 13 residues. After removal of 5 bases from V and 4 bases from J, the junction contained 7 bases not matched to a gene. Turning to this clonotype: Antigen: not known.

The TCR comes from a male patient under 10 years old who had a stem cell transplant for acute lymphoblastic leukemia, so the T cells may come from the graft donor. The rearrangement joins TRBV20-1 to TRBJ1-2; 7 positions agree with TRBD1. Sequenced material: PBMCs, mostly from graft donor cells, taken 360 days after TCRalphabeta/CD19-depleted stem cell transplant. CDR3 nucleotide sequence: TGCAGTGCTTGGGACAGCCAAAGCTATGGCTACACCTTC. Translation: CSAWDSQSYGYTF.